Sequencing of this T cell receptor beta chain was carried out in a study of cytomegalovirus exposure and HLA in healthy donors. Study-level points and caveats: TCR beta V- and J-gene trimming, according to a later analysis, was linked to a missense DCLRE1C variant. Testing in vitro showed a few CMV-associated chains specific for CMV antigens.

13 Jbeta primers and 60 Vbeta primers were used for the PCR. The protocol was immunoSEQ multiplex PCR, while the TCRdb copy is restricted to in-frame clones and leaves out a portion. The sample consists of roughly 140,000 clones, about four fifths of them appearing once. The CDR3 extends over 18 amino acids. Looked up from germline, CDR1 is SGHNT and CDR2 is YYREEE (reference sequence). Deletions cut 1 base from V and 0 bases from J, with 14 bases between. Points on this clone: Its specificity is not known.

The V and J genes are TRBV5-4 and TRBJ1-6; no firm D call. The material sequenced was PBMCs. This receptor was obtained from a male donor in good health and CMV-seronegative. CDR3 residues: CASSLTVSRSSYNSPLHF. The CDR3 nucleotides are TGTGCCAGCAGCTTGACCGTTAGCCGGTCCTCCTATAATTCACCCCTCCACTTT. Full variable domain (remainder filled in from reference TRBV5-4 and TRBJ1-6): ETGVTQSPTHLIKTRGQQVTLRCSSQSGHNTVSWYQQALGQGPQFIFQYYREEENGRGNFPPRFSGLQFPNYSSELNVNALELDDSALYLCASSLTVSRSSYNSPLHFGNGTRLTVT.